These 17 T cell receptor beta chains share one sample of origin, sequenced in a study of T cells expressing NK-cell markers. For each CDR3 protein, TCRdb gives one entry from its re-call of the 5' RACE reads, without DNA. The sample totals about 380,000 distinct CDR3 sequences. Sequences were obtained from blood T cells: a sorted CD56 or NKG2C T cell subset, CD4+ or CD8+ T cells, or bulk PBMC T cells (not recorded which). These receptors were obtained from a man aged 18-69 years in good health.

The chain combines TRBV5-1 with TRBJ1-1; TCRdb reports TRBD1, a call that lacks DNA to check it against. There are 15 residues in the CDR3. CDR1 is SGHRS and CDR2 is YFSETQ in the germline V gene. CDR3 protein: CASSFRDRENTEAFF. Based on the CDR3 plus reference TRBV5-1 and TRBJ1-1, the full variable domain is KAGVTQTPRYLIKTRGQQVTLSCSPISGHRSVSWYQQTPGQGLQFLFEYFSETQRNKGNFPGRFSGRQFSNSRSEMNVSTLELGDSALYLCASSFRDRENTEAFFGQGTRLTVV.

The J gene is TRBJ1-4, the V gene TRBV5-6; TCRdb's D gene call, TRBD1, goes unchecked for lack of DNA. Germline-derived CDR1 and CDR2 are SGHDT and YYEEEE. The CDR3 has 14 amino acids. The CDR3 here is CASSFTGTNEKLFF.

The chain carries TRBV11-2 and TRBJ1-4; TCRdb names TRBD1, which stays unverified in the absence of DNA. The CDR3 runs to 15 residues. Germline V gene lookup returns CDR1 SGHAT and CDR2 FQNNGV. CDR3 sequence: CASSLVSQGQPTVFF.

The V and J genes are TRBV27 and TRBJ2-7. Per germline, CDR1 MNHEY and CDR2 SMNVEV (reference sequence). CDR3 length equals 14 residues. This chain's CDR3 is CASSFTTASYEQYF.

This chain connects TRBV7-2 to TRBJ2-1; the TRBD1 assignment by TCRdb is unverifiable without DNA. The CDR3 sequence is 14 residues long. Germline values: CDR1 SGHTA, CDR2 FQGNSA. CDR3 protein: CASSLIGGPDEQFF.

V is TRBV6-5 and J is TRBJ1-3; lacking DNA, the TRBD1 call made by TCRdb goes unchecked. Per germline, CDR1 MNHEY and CDR2 SVGAGI. This CDR3 spans 17 amino acids. This chain's CDR3 is CASSYRQTRVSGNTIYF.

The CDR3 loop reads CSARVLRGRGTGELFF. The genes are TRBV20-1 and TRBJ2-2; TCRdb proposes TRBD1, but this gene call is untestable without DNA. Germline V gene sequence: CDR1 DFQATT, CDR2 SNEGSKA (reference sequence). The CDR3 length is 16 residues.

The gene calls are TRBV5-1 and TRBJ2-6; checking the TCRdb D call of TRBD1 is not possible without DNA. CDR1 is SGHRS, CDR2 YFSETQ, per germline. There are 15 residues in the CDR3. CDR3 amino acids: CASLSPGTGANVLTF.

The chain couples TRBV20-1 to TRBJ2-6; TCRdb gives TRBD1 as the D gene, but with no DNA this cannot be confirmed. CDR3 length: 16 amino acids. The V gene's germline CDR1 is DFQATT and CDR2 SNEGSKA (reference sequence). The CDR3 is CSAADRGDSGANVLTF.

The rearrangement links TRBV6-2 or TRBV6-3 to TRBJ2-1. Germline-derived CDR1 and CDR2 are MNHEY and SVGEGT. The CDR3 totals 12 residues. Here the CDR3 reads CASSSRDNEQFF.

The chain joins TRBV19 to TRBJ2-1; absent DNA, TCRdb's TRBD1 call cannot be checked. Germline V gene sequence: CDR1 LNHDA, CDR2 SQIVND (reference sequence). CDR3 size: 14 residues. The CDR3 protein is CASRQDRARNEQFF.

V gene TRBV3-1 combines with J gene TRBJ1-4. Per the germline V gene, CDR1 is LGHDT and CDR2 is YNNKEL (reference sequence). This CDR3 is 14 amino acids long. The CDR3 loop is CASSPGVKGEKLFF.

J is TRBJ2-7 and V is TRBV25-1; TCRdb calls TRBD1, which cannot be checked without DNA. CDR1 and CDR2 from the germline V gene are MGHDK and SYGVNS. The CDR3 is 14 amino acids. Here the CDR3 reads CASSEQGVIYEQYF.

The chain is built from TRBV11-1 and TRBJ2-4; TCRdb's D gene call, TRBD2, goes unchecked for lack of DNA. Germline V CDR1 and CDR2: SGHAT, FQDESV (reference sequence). This CDR3 has 14 amino acids. CDR3 amino acids: CASRSGGTRDIQYF.

The rearrangement joins TRBV12-3 or TRBV12-4 to TRBJ1-6; the D call from TCRdb, TRBD1, cannot be confirmed without DNA. The CDR3 has 17 residues. CDR3 loop: CASTQADRVSYNSPLHF.

This chain uses TRBV25-1 with TRBJ2-2; TCRdb returns TRBD1, unconfirmable since there is no DNA. The germline CDR1 and CDR2 sequences are MGHDK and SYGVNS. The CDR3 loop spans 15 amino acids. The chain's CDR3 is CASSSQTGHTGELFF.

V and J are TRBV6-5 and TRBJ2-7. CDR1 and CDR2 (germline): MNHEY, SVGAGI. CDR3 size: 13 residues. The CDR3 region is CASSYKGTYEQYF.